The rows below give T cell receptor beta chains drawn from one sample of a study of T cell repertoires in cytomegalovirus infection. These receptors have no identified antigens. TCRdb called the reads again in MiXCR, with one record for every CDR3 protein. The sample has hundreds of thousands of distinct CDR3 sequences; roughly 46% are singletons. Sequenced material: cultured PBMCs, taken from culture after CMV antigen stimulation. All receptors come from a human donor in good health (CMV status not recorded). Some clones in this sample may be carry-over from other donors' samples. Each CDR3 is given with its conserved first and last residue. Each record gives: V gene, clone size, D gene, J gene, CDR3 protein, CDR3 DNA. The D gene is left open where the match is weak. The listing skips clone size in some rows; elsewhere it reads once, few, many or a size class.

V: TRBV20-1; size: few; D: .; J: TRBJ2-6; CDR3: CSAGIPRASGANVLTF; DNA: TGCAGTGCTGGAATCCCCAGGGCCTCTGGGGCCAACGTCCTGACTTTC
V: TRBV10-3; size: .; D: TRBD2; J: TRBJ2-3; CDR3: CAISHTSGGRGDTQYF; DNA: TGTGCCATCAGCCACACTAGCGGGGGACGGGGGGATACGCAGTATTTT
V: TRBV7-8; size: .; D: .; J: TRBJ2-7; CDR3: CASSLLYRDRSYEQYF; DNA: TGTGCCAGCAGCTTACTCTACAGGGACCGTAGCTACGAGCAGTACTTC
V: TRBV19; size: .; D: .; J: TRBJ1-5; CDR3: CASSPTEIWRQHF; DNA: TGTGCCAGTAGTCCAACCGAAATCTGGCGCCAGCATTTT
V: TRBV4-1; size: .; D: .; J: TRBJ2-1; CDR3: CASSAFQGSYNEQFF; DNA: TGCGCCAGCAGCGCCTTCCAGGGATCCTACAATGAGCAGTTCTTC
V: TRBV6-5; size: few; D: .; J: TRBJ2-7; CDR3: CASRTDILGEQYF; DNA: TGTGCCAGCAGGACGGACATCCTCGGGGAGCAGTACTTC
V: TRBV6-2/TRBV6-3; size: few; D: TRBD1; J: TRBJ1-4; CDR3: CASTPRTGVGEKLFF; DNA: TGTGCCAGCACCCCAAGGACAGGGGTAGGAGAAAAACTGTTTTTT
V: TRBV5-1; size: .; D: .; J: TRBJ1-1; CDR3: CARREMMSTEAFF; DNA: TGCGCCAGGAGGGAAATGATGAGCACTGAAGCTTTCTTT
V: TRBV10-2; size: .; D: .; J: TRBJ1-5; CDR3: CASSQSSPGQPQHF; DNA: TGCGCCAGCAGCCAAAGCAGCCCCGGTCAGCCCCAGCATTTT
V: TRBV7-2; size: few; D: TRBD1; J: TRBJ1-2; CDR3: CASSDLTGGAFGYTF; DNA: TGTGCCAGCAGCGACCTGACAGGGGGCGCGTTTGGCTACACCTTC
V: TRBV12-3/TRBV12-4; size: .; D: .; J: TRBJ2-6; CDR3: CASSRRVGLSGANVLTF; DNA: TGTGCCAGCAGCCGCAGGGTGGGCCTCTCCGGGGCCAACGTCCTGACTTTC
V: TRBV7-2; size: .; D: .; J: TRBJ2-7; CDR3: CASSLVGGPSTYEQYF; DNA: TGTGCCAGCAGCTTAGTAGGCGGACCATCAACCTACGAGCAGTACTTC
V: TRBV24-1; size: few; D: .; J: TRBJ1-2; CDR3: CATSDSTPNYGYTF; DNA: TGTGCCACCAGTGATTCCACACCCAACTATGGCTACACCTTC
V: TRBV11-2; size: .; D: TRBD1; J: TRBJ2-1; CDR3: CASSFRQGRNEQFF; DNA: TGTGCCAGCAGCTTCCGACAGGGGCGGAATGAGCAGTTCTTC
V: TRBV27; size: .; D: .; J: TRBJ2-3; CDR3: CASRGTDTQYF; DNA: TGTGCTAGTAGGGGCACAGATACGCAGTATTTT
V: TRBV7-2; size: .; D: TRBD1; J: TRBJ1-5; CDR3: CASSFDRGHQPQHF; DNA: TGTGCCAGCAGCTTCGACAGGGGCCATCAGCCCCAGCATTTT
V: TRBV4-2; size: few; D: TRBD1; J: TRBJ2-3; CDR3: CASSQVLQGTDTQYF; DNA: TGTGCCAGCAGCCAAGTATTACAGGGGACAGATACGCAGTATTTT
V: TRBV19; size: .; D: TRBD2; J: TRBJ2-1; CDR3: CASSTISGSRYEQFF; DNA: TGTGCCAGTTCCACCATTAGCGGGTCTAGGTATGAGCAGTTCTTC
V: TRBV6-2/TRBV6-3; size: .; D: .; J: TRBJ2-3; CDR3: CASSEATYLDTQYF; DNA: TGTGCCAGCAGTGAGGCTACCTACTTGGATACGCAGTATTTT
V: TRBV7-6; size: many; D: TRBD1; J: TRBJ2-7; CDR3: CASSLGYRGAYEQYF; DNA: TGTGCCAGCAGCTTAGGTTACAGGGGAGCCTACGAGCAGTACTTC
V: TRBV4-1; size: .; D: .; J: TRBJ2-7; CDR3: CASSQERSSYEQYF; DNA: TGCGCCAGCAGCCAAGAACGCTCATCCTACGAGCAGTACTTC
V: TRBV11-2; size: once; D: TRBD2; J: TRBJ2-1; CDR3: CASSSSVLAGNEQFF; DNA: TGTGCCAGCAGCTCCTCGGTACTAGCGGGAAATGAGCAGTTCTTC
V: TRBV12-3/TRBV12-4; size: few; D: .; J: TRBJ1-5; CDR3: CASSLKGNSNQPQHF; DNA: TGTGCCAGCAGTTTAAAGGGGAATAGCAATCAGCCCCAGCATTTT
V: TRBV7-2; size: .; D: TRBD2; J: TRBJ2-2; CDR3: CASSYLPGLAGGHGDTGELFF; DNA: TGTGCCAGCAGCTACCTACCGGGACTAGCGGGGGGGCACGGAGACACCGGGGAGCTGTTTTTT
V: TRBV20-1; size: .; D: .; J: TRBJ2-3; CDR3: CSARDPESPSTDTQYF; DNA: TGCAGTGCTAGAGATCCCGAATCGCCCAGCACAGATACGCAGTATTTT
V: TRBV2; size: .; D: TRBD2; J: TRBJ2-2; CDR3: CASSAIGTSGELFF; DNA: TGTGCCAGCAGTGCAATCGGGACTAGCGGGGAGCTGTTTTTT
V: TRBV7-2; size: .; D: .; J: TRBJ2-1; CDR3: CASSLMGWDNEQFF; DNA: TGTGCCAGCAGCTTAATGGGTTGGGACAATGAGCAGTTCTTC
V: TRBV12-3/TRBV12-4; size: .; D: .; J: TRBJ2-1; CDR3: CASSSPVSNEQFF; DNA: TGTGCCAGCAGTTCTCCTGTGAGCAATGAGCAGTTCTTC
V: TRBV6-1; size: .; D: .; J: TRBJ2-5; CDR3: CASRRGRASQETQYF; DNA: TGTGCCAGCCGACGGGGCAGGGCCTCGCAAGAGACCCAGTACTTC
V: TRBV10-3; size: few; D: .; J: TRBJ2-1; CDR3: CAISESLGRTSFF; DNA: TGTGCCATCAGTGAGTCTTTGGGGCGAACCTCGTTCTTC
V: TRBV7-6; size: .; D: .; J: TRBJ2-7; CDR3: CASSPLASGGAYEQYF; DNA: TGTGCCAGCAGCCCCCTGGCTTCCGGAGGGGCCTACGAGCAGTACTTC
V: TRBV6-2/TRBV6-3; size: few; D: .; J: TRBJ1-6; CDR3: CASTLLPEVPLHF; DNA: TGTGCCAGCACCCTTCTACCGGAGGTACCCCTCCACTTT
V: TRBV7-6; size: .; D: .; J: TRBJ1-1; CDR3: CASSFRALTEAFF; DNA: TGTGCCAGCAGCTTCAGGGCTCTCACTGAAGCTTTCTTT
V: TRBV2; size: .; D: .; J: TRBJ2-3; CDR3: CASVGDELTDTQYF; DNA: TGTGCCAGCGTGGGAGACGAACTCACAGATACGCAGTATTTT
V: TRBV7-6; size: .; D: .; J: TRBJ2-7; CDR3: CASSLTRPEAAYEQYF; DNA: TGTGCCAGCAGCTTAACTCGGCCTGAGGCAGCCTACGAGCAGTACTTC
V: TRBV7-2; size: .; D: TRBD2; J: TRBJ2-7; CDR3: CASSPLLESGGAKQYF; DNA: TGTGCCAGCAGCCCCTTGTTAGAGAGCGGGGGGGCGAAGCAGTACTTC
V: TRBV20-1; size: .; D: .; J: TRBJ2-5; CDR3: CSARDLGVGTQYF; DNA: TGCAGTGCTAGAGACCTGGGTGTAGGGACCCAGTACTTC
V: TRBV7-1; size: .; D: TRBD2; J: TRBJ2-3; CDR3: CASSGVAGDGTDTQYF; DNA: TGTGCCAGCAGCGGAGTAGCGGGAGATGGGACAGATACGCAGTATTTT
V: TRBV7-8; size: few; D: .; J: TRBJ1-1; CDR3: CASTLPGAPPLNTEAFF; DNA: TGTGCCAGCACCCTTCCCGGTGCGCCACCTCTGAACACTGAAGCTTTCTTT
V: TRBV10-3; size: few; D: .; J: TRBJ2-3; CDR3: CAIVASKSTDTQYF; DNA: TGTGCCATCGTAGCTAGTAAGAGCACAGATACGCAGTATTTT
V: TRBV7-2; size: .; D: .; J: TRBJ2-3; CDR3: CASSVGQPSTDTQYF; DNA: TGTGCCAGCAGCGTCGGACAGCCTAGCACAGATACGCAGTATTTT
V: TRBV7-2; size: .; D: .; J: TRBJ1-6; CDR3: CASSLIWDILSPLHF; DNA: TGTGCCAGCAGCTTAATATGGGACATACTTTCACCCCTCCACTTT
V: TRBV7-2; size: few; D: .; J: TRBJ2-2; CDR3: CASSLFSRRNTGELFF; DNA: TGTGCCAGCAGCTTATTTTCGCGTAGGAACACCGGGGAGCTGTTTTTT
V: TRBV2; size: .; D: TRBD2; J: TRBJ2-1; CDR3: CASSATSGGSSYNEQFF; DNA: TGTGCCAGCAGTGCAACTAGCGGGGGTAGCTCCTACAATGAGCAGTTCTTC
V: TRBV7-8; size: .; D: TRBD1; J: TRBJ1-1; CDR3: CASSLRGQVNTEAFF; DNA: TGTGCCAGCAGCTTACGCGGACAGGTGAACACTGAAGCTTTCTTT
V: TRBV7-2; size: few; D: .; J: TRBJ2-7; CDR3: CASNPTVGYEQYF; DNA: TGTGCCAGCAACCCGACAGTGGGCTACGAGCAGTACTTC
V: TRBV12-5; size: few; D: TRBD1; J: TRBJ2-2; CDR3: CASGSRAWGQENTGELFF; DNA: TGTGCTAGTGGTTCTCGGGCTTGGGGACAGGAGAACACCGGGGAGCTGTTTTTT
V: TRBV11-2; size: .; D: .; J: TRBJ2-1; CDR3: CASSLDPIEQFF; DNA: TGTGCCAGCAGCTTAGATCCCATTGAGCAGTTCTTC
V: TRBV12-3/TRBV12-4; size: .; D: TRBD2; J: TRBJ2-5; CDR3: CASSLLAGQETQYF; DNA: TGTGCCAGCAGTTTACTAGCGGGACAAGAGACCCAGTACTTC
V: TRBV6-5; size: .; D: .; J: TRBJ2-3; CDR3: CASRHASANTDTQYF; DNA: TGTGCCAGCAGACACGCTAGCGCGAACACAGATACGCAGTATTTT
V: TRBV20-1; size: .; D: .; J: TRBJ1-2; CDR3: CSASPLDRREGYTF; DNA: TGCAGTGCTAGTCCCTTGGACAGACGAGAGGGCTACACCTTC
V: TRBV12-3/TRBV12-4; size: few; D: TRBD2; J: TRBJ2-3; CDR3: CASSLPRGAGVPDTQYF; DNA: TGTGCCAGCAGTTTACCCCGGGGAGCGGGGGTCCCAGATACGCAGTATTTT
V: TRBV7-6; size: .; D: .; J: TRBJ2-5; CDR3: CASSQQATQYF; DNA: TGTGCCAGCAGCCAGCAGGCGACCCAGTACTTC
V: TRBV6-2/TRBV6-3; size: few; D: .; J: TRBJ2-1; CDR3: CASSYVAGRTSYNEQFF; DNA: TGTGCCAGCAGTTACGTTGCGGGAAGGACCTCCTACAATGAGCAGTTCTTC
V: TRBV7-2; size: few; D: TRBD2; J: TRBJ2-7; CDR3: CASSNGLAVYEQYF; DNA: TGTGCCAGCAGCAACGGACTAGCGGTCTACGAGCAGTACTTC
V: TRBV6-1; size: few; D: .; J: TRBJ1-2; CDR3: CASSEDFTNYGYTF; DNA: TGTGCCAGCAGTGAGGACTTTACTAACTATGGCTACACCTTC
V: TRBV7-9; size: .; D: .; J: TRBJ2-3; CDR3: CASSHQDFRSTDTQYF; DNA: TGTGCCAGCAGCCATCAGGACTTCCGCAGCACAGATACGCAGTATTTT
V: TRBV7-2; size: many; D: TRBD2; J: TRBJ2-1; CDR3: CASSLKREDEQFF; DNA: TGTGCCAGCAGCTTAAAACGGGAGGACGAGCAGTTCTTC
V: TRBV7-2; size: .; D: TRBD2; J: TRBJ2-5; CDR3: CASSRRGIAGGTETQYF; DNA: TGTGCCAGCAGCAGAAGGGGAATCGCGGGGGGTACAGAGACCCAGTACTTC